The 28 T cell receptor beta chains in this list originate from one sample, sequenced in a study of T cells in Graves' hyperthyroidism and ophthalmopathy. What was amplified from RNA transcripts were TCR beta CDR3 regions. The TCR CDR3 first-round RT-PCR relied on the HTBI primer set. TCRdb analysed the multiplex PCR reads with MiXCR anew, one entry per CDR3 protein. The sample holds a few hundred thousand distinct CDR3 sequences, about 45% seen once. Material: peripheral blood or thyroid tissue (not recorded which). These receptors originate from a woman aged 18 to 35 with Graves' hyperthyroidism.

In its sample, this clonotype was seen a few times. V and J are TRBV12-3 or TRBV12-4 and TRBJ1-1, with a tentative D call TRBD1 (6 bases). The CDR3 contains 11 residues. Between the trimmed V and J ends, which lost 5 bases and 8 bases, there was a span of 9 bases. CDR3 nucleotides: TGTGCCAGCAGTAGGGGACAAGAAGCTTTCTTT. Translation: CASSRGQEAFF.

This clonotype has more than one count but fewer than ten. The rearrangement joins TRBV25-1 to TRBJ1-4, with 12 bases lining up with TRBD1. Trimming removed 6 bases from V and 7 bases from J; junction bases left unmatched: 6. CDR1 and CDR2 (germline): MGHDK, SYGVNS. The CDR3 is made up of 15 amino acids. The CDR3 sequence: CASRAGTGGSEKLFF. The DNA of the CDR3 is TGTGCCAGCAGAGCCGGGACAGGGGGCTCTGAAAAACTGTTTTTT.

Turning to this clonotype: This could be a read error, since a much larger clone is one nucleotide away. The chain carries TRBV7-2 and TRBJ2-5; D is unclear. Germline V gene sequence: CDR1 SGHTA, CDR2 FQGNSA. The CDR3 is 15 amino acids. CDR3: CASSLAGYGQEAQYF. CDR3 DNA: TGTGCCAGCAGCTTAGCGGGGTACGGCCAAGAGGCCCAGTACTTC.

This chain joins TRBV29-1 and TRBJ2-5; TRBD1 matches at 11 bases. Losses at the gene ends were 6 bases for V and 5 bases for J; bases not matched to a gene: 5. Germline CDR1 and CDR2: SQVTM and ANQGSEA. The CDR3 sequence is 13 residues long. CDR3 nucleotides: TGCAGCGTGAAGGACAGGGGGCTGGAGACCCAGTACTTC. Amino acid sequence: CSVKDRGLETQYF.

The chain uses TRBV7-8 and TRBJ1-2; D gene uncertain. Germline lookup yields CDR1 SGHVS and CDR2 FQNEAQ. V was pared by 5 bases and J by 8 bases, with 12 bases between. This CDR3 region has 12 residues. As DNA, the CDR3 is TGTGCCAGCAGCCCCGCTCCGGGGGGCTACACCTTC. It translates to CASSPAPGGYTF.

This rearrangement joins TRBV7-2 to TRBJ1-2; D remains ambiguous. V dropped 2 bases and J dropped 0 bases, with 10 bases sitting between them. This CDR3 contains 15 residues. The V gene's germline CDR1 is SGHTA and CDR2 FQGNSA. The CDR3 sequence: CASSLSSLSNYGYTF. The CDR3 region has the DNA TGTGCCAGCAGCTTATCGAGCCTTTCTAACTATGGCTACACCTTC. Using reference TRBV7-2 and TRBJ1-2 for the parts outside the CDR3, the full variable domain is GAGVSQSPSNKVTEKGKDVELRCDPISGHTALYWYRQSLGQGLEFLIYFQGNSAPDKSGLPSDRFSAERTGGSVSTLTIQRTQQEDSAVYLCASSLSSLSNYGYTFGSGTRLTVV.

The chain links TRBV12-3 or TRBV12-4 to TRBJ1-2, with D tentatively TRBD1 (5 bases). Trimming took 6 bases from V and 4 from J, leaving 15 bases between them. This CDR3 has 14 amino acids. The CDR3: CASSLPGGPYGYTF. The CDR3 DNA reads as TGTGCCAGCAGCCTGCCCGGGGGTCCCTATGGCTACACCTTC.

Note on this clonotype: One end of the junction fails to match germline, which may point to a read error. The rearrangement joins TRBV7-9 to TRBJ1-2; no clear D gene. The V gene's germline CDR1 is SEHNR and CDR2 FQNEAQ (reference sequence). This CDR3 spans 17 amino acids. DNA of the CDR3: TGTGCCAGCAGCTTAGTAGCTGTCAATGCGGGGTTATATGGCTTCACCTTC. Its translation is CASSLVAVNAGLYGFTF. Full variable domain (outside the CDR3, taken from reference TRBV7-9 and TRBJ1-2): DTGVSQNPRHKITKRGQNVTFRCDPISEHNRLYWYRQTLGQGPEFLTYFQNEAQLEKSRLLSDRFSAERPKGSFSTLEIQRTEQGDSAMYLCASSLVAVNAGLYGFTFGSGTRLTVV.

This chain connects TRBV2 to TRBJ1-5, with D perhaps matching TRBD1 (6 bases). V was cut by 5 bases and J by 3 bases, with 14 bases left in between. In germline, CDR1 is SNHLY, CDR2 FYNNEI. The CDR3 extends over 15 amino acids. CDR3 DNA: TGTGCCAGCAGTAGATGGAACAGGGCCAATCAGCCCCAGCATTTT. Protein product: CASSRWNRANQPQHF.

The rearrangement joins TRBV9 to TRBJ1-5, with D possibly TRBD1 on 5 matching bases. Germline V gene lookup returns CDR1 SGDLS and CDR2 YYNGEE. V lost 4 bases and J lost 0, with 8 bases in between. CDR3 length equals 14 residues. Written as DNA, the CDR3 is TGTGCCAGCAGCCAGGACATTAGCAATCAGCCCCAGCATTTT. This codes for CASSQDISNQPQHF.

This clonotype was counted at least ten times. Germline and junction disagree at one end, which may indicate a read error. The genes are TRBV2 and TRBJ1-4; 8 bases align to TRBD1. Germline V CDR1 and CDR2: SNHLY, FYNNEI. The CDR3 is 11 residues long. For the CDR3, the DNA is TGTGCCAGCAGTGCCACAGGGGGAACTGTTTTT. Its protein is CASSATGGTVF.

V gene TRBV14 combines with J gene TRBJ2-5, with D hard to call. V lost 4 bases to trimming and J lost 1 base, with 10 bases between them. CDR3 length equals 14 residues. Germline loops: CDR1 SGHDN, CDR2 FVKESK. The DNA of the CDR3 is TGTGCCAGCAGCCCCTATGCAGCCCAAGAGACCCAGTACTTC. Protein product: CASSPYAAQETQYF.

On this clonotype: A much larger clonotype is one base distant, so this may be a read error. This CDR3 is missing its conserved last phenylalanine or tryptophan, likely due to a read error. This chain joins TRBV19 and TRBJ1-2; no firm D call. The germline V gene has CDR1 LNHDA and CDR2 SQIVND (reference sequence). This CDR3 contains 13 residues. V lost 7 bases to trimming and J lost 4 bases, with 13 bases between them. The CDR3 bases are TGTGCCAGTAATAAAGGACGGACCTATGGCTACACCCTC. It codes for CASNKGRTYGYTL.

V gene TRBV7-9 combines with J gene TRBJ2-7, with 14 nucleotides matching TRBD2. Looked up from germline, CDR1 is SEHNR and CDR2 is FQNEAQ (reference sequence). J was trimmed by 2 bases and V by 5 bases; bases with no gene match: 5. The CDR3 is made up of 16 amino acids. CDR3 amino acids: CASSPPTSGRAYEQYF. In DNA form, the CDR3 reads TGTGCCAGCAGCCCTCCGACTAGCGGGAGGGCCTACGAGCAGTACTTC.

This clonotype was recorded many times. The chain recombines TRBV14 with TRBJ2-6; D gene uncertain. V dropped 4 bases and J dropped 2 bases, with 9 bases sitting between them. Germline CDR1 is SGHDN and CDR2 is FVKESK. The CDR3 loop spans 15 amino acids. The CDR3 spells CASSPQLAGANVLTF. The CDR3 DNA reads TGTGCCAGCAGCCCCCAGTTGGCTGGGGCCAACGTCCTGACTTTC.

The chain carries TRBV6-1 and TRBJ2-7; TRBD2 aligns across 11 bases. CDR1 is MNHNS and CDR2 is SASEGT in the germline V gene. The CDR3 has 16 residues. The V gene end was trimmed by 4 bases and the J gene end by 6 bases; junction bases not matched to a gene: 11. CDR3 bases: TGTGCCAGCAGTGCCACATATAGCGGGAGGGCATCCGAGCAGTACTTC. Its translation is CASSATYSGRASEQYF.

This clonotype was recorded many times. The rearrangement uses TRBV7-3 and TRBJ2-5, with D maybe TRBD2 (6 bases). CDR1 is SGHTA and CDR2 is FQGTGA in the germline V gene. The CDR3 extends over 14 amino acids. The ends were cut back, 1 base at V and 2 bases at J, with 8 bases in the middle. The CDR3 here is CASSLMGGQETQYF. The CDR3 DNA reads as TGTGCCAGCAGCTTAATGGGAGGACAAGAGACCCAGTACTTC. Supplemented by reference TRBV7-3 and TRBJ2-5, the full variable domain reads GAGVSQTPSNKVTEKGKYVELRCDPISGHTALYWYRQSLGQGPEFLIYFQGTGAADDSGLPNDRFFAVRPEGSVSTLKIQRTERGDSAVYLCASSLMGGQETQYFGPGTRLLVL.

This clonotype came up a few times. For the CDR3, the DNA is TGCAGTGCTAGAGATTCGCAGGGGGCTACCTACGAGCAGTACTTC. Translation gives CSARDSQGATYEQYF. The chain recombines TRBV20-1 with TRBJ2-7, with 8 nucleotides matching TRBD1. In germline, CDR1 is DFQATT, CDR2 SNEGSKA (reference sequence). The J segment lost 2 bases and the V segment lost 0 bases, leaving 6 bases of the junction unmatched. The CDR3 is 15 amino acids.

V and J are TRBV29-1 and TRBJ1-2; 9 positions agree with TRBD1. Germline CDR1 is SQVTM and CDR2 is ANQGSEA. The ends lost 8 bases at V and 7 bases at J; junction bases unmatched: 2. The CDR3 is made up of 10 amino acids. CDR3 in amino acids: CSLGQGGYTF. In nucleotides, the CDR3 is TGCAGCTTGGGACAGGGTGGCTACACCTTC.

This clonotype was seen repeatedly, ten times or more. The chain employs TRBV25-1 and TRBJ1-2; 10 positions match TRBD1. From germline, CDR1 is MGHDK and CDR2 SYGVNS. The CDR3 spans 15 residues. After removal of 2 bases from V and 8 bases from J, the junction contained 8 bases not matched to a gene. DNA of the CDR3: TGTGCCAGCAGTGAAAAACACGGGACAGGGGACGGCTACACCTTC. It is translated as CASSEKHGTGDGYTF.

The chain couples TRBV2 to TRBJ2-7, with 9 bases aligning to TRBD2. Losses at the gene ends were 4 bases for V and 5 bases for J; bases not matched to a gene: 6. The germline V gene encodes CDR1 SNHLY and CDR2 FYNNEI. The CDR3 has 14 amino acids. The CDR3 DNA reads as TGTGCCAGCAGTGCCGGGACTAGCACCCACGAGCAGTACTTC. Translated, it gives CASSAGTSTHEQYF. The whole variable domain, remainder taken from reference TRBV2 and TRBJ2-7, is EPEVTQTPSHQVTQMGQEVILRCVPISNHLYFYWYRQILGQKVEFLVSFYNNEISEKSEIFDDQFSVERPDGSNFTLKIRSTKLEDSAMYFCASSAGTSTHEQYFGPGTRLTVT.

This clonotype was detected many times. This chain connects TRBV15 to TRBJ1-5; maybe TRBD1 (6 bases). The germline V gene has CDR1 LNHNV and CDR2 YYDKDF (reference sequence). Deletions cut 0 bases from V and 5 bases from J, with 20 bases between. This CDR3 has 18 amino acids. The CDR3 reads CATSRDGRGTFEDQPQHF. In nucleotides, the CDR3 is TGTGCCACCAGCAGAGATGGCAGGGGAACGTTTGAGGATCAGCCCCAGCATTTT.

CDR3 region: CASSVQGAVLSGQPQHF. The CDR3 nucleotides are TGTGCCAGTAGTGTCCAGGGGGCCGTCTTGTCAGGTCAGCCCCAGCATTTT. J is TRBJ1-5 and V is TRBV19; 8 nucleotides agree with TRBD1. Per the germline V gene, CDR1 is LNHDA and CDR2 is SQIVND (reference sequence). The trim removed 5 bases at V and 6 bases at J, leaving 15 bases unmatched. This CDR3 spans 17 amino acids.

The genes are TRBV6-1 and TRBJ2-7, with D perhaps TRBD2 (5 bases). Germline V CDR1 and CDR2: MNHNS, SASEGT. V was pared by 6 bases and J by 7 bases, with 16 bases between. The CDR3 runs 13 residues. The CDR3 nucleotides read TGTGCCAGCAGCCGGACTCCCTTGGAGGAGCAGTACTTC. Its translation is CASSRTPLEEQYF.

This clonotype was counted a few times. The rearrangement joins TRBV29-1 to TRBJ1-3; D is uncertain. The CDR3 contains 14 residues. Germline V lookup: CDR1 SQVTM, CDR2 ANQGSEA. The V gene lost 2 bases and the J gene lost 0 bases, with 8 bases spanning the gap. The CDR3 protein is CSVELRYSGNTIYF. CDR3 nucleotides: TGCAGCGTTGAATTGCGGTACTCTGGAAACACCATATATTTT.

The chain combines TRBV20-1 with TRBJ1-6; 7 bases are a match to TRBD1. Trimming cost V 6 bases and J 7 bases; bases outside gene matches: 3. The germline CDR1 and CDR2 sequences are DFQATT and SNEGSKA (reference sequence). The CDR3 has 12 amino acids. The DNA for the CDR3 is TGCAGTGCGTGGACAGGAAATTCACCCCTCCACTTT. Translated: CSAWTGNSPLHF.

This clonotype was counted once. V usage is TRBV2 and J usage is TRBJ1-2; D gene ambiguous. Germline values: CDR1 SNHLY, CDR2 FYNNEI. The CDR3 sequence is 13 residues long. Trimming removed 5 bases from V and 3 bases from J, with 10 bases in between. CDR3 sequence (DNA): TGTGCCAGCAGTTTCGCAGTTCACTATGGCTACACCTTC. Amino acids: CASSFAVHYGYTF.

This clonotype came up once. Here the CDR3 reads CSVLPGQGTQETQYF. As DNA, the CDR3 is TGCAGCGTTCTGCCGGGACAGGGGACCCAAGAGACCCAGTACTTC. The gene calls are TRBV29-1 and TRBJ2-5, with 10 bases aligning to TRBD1. Trimming cost V 5 bases and J 1 base; bases outside gene matches: 7. Germline V gene data show CDR1 as SQVTM and CDR2 as ANQGSEA. The CDR3 is 15 amino acids.